This T cell receptor (beta chain) emerged from a study of CD4+ T cells in melanoma. The assay was immunoSEQ multiplex PCR, and TCRdb's table has in-frame clones only and misses some. The repertoire consists of around 16,000 clones, with about 72% occurring once and the leading ten covering approximately 12%. V shed 0 bases, J shed 2 bases, and the junction held 6 bases outside the gene matches. The germline V gene encodes CDR1 SGHRS and CDR2 YFSETQ. This CDR3 contains 16 residues. This clonotype originated in a human donor with melanoma. Input material: cells from a culture (not recorded whether cultured in vitro). This chain connects TRBV5-1 to TRBJ2-7; TRBD1 matches at 9 bases. The CDR3 DNA reads TGCGCCAGCAGCTTGGGCGGCGGGACAGGGCCCTACGAGCAGTACTTC. Protein product: CASSLGGGTGPYEQYF.